This entry describes one TCR beta chain. Its antigen is unknown. The protocol was immunoSEQ multiplex PCR, while the TCRdb copy is restricted to in-frame clones and leaves out a portion. The sample shows around 140,000 clones, roughly 93% of them seen only once. This record belongs to a study of T cell responses to AZD1222 COVID-19 vaccine. This CDR3 is built from 15 residues. Germline V gene data show CDR1 as SQVTM and CDR2 as ANQGSEA. Trimming shortened V by 7 bases and J by 1 base, and 19 bases separated the two germline ends. Study-level findings and limits: Spike regions recognized by vaccine-associated CD4 TCRs spanned the protein, led by 160-218 and 743-854.

Source: peripheral blood, taken on day 0 of AZD1222 vaccination. The TCR originated in an adult in good health. This chain connects TRBV29-1 to TRBJ2-5, with D tentatively TRBD1 (5 bases). The CDR3 DNA reads TGCAGCGCACAGGTAGACAGCCACCTCCAAGAGACCCAGTACTTC. This encodes CSAQVDSHLQETQYF.